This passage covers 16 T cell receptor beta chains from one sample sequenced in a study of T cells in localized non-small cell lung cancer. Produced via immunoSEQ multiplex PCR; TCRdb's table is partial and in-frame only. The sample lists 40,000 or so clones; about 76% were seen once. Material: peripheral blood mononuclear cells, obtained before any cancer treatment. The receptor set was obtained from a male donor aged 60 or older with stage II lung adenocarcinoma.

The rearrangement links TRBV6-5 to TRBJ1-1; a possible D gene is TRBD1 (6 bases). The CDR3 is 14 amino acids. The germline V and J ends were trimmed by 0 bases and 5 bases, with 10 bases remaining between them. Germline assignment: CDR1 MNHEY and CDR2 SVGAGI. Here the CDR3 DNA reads TGTGCCAGCAGTTACTCGATTCAGGGGACTGAAGCTTTCTTT. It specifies CASSYSIQGTEAFF.

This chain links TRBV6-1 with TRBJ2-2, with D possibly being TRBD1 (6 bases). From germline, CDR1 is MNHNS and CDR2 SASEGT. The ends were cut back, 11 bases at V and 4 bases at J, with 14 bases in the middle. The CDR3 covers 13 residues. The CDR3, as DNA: TGTGCCGTCACAAGAGGGGGCACCGGGGAGCTGTTTTTT. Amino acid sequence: CAVTRGGTGELFF.

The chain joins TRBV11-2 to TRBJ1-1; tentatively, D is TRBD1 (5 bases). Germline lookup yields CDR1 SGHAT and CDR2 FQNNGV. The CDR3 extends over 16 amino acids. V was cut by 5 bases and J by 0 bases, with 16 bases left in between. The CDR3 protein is CASSPKGRGMNTEAFF. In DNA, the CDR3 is TGTGCCAGCAGCCCTAAGGGGCGGGGGATGAACACTGAAGCTTTCTTT. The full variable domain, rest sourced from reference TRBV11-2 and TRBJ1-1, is EAGVAQSPRYKIIEKRQSVAFWCNPISGHATLYWYQQILGQGPKLLIQFQNNGVVDDSQLPKDRFSAERLKGVDSTLKIQPAKLEDSAVYLCASSPKGRGMNTEAFFGQGTRLTVV.

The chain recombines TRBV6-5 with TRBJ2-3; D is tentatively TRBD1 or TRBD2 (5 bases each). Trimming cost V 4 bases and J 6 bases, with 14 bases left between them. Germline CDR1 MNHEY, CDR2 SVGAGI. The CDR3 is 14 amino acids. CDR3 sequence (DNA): TGTGCCAGCAGTTGGGGACCGGATAGGGATACGCAGTATTTT. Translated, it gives CASSWGPDRDTQYF.

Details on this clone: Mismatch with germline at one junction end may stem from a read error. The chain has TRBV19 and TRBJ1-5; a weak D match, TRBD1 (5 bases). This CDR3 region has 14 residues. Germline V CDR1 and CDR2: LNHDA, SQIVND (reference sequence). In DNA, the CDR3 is TGTGCCAGTAGCATAGGGGACAGCAATCAGCCCCAGCATTTT. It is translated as CASSIGDSNQPQHF. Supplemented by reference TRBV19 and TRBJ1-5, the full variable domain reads DGGITQSPKYLFRKEGQNVTLSCEQNLNHDAMYWYRQDPGQGLRLIYYSQIVNDFQKGDIAEGYSVSREKKESFPLTVTSAQKNPTAFYLCASSIGDSNQPQHFGDGTRLSIL.

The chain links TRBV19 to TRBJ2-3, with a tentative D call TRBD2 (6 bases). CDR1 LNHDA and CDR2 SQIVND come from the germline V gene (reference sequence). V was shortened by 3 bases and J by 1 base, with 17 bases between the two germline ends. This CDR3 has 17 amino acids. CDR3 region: CASSILPPGEGTDTQYF. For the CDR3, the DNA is TGTGCCAGTAGTATCTTACCGCCGGGAGAGGGCACAGATACGCAGTATTTT.

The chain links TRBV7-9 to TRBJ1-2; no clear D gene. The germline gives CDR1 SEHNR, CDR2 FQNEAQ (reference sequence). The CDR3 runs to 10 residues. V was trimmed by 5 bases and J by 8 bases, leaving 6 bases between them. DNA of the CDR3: TGTGCCAGCAGCATGGAGGGCTACACCTTC. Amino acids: CASSMEGYTF.

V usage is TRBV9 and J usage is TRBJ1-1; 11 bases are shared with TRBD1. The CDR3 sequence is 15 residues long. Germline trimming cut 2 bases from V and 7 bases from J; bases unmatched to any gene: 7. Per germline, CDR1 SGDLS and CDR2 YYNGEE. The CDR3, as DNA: TGTGCCAGCAGCGTCATGGACAGGGGGCCTGGTGAAGCTTTCTTT. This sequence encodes CASSVMDRGPGEAFF.

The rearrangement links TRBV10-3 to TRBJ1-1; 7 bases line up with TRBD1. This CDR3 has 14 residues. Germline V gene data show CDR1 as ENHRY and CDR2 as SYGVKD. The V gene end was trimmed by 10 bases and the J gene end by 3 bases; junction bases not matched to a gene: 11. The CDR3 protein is CATSTGLLDTEAFF. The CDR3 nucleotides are TGTGCCACCTCGACAGGGCTGTTAGACACTGAAGCTTTCTTT.

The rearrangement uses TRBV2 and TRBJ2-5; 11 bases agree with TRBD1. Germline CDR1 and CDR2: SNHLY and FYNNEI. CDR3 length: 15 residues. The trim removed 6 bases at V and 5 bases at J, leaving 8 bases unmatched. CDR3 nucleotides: TGTGCCAGCAGCCCCGGGACAGGGGGGAGGGAGACCCAGTACTTC. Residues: CASSPGTGGRETQYF. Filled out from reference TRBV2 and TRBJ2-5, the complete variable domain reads EPEVTQTPSHQVTQMGQEVILRCVPISNHLYFYWYRQILGQKVEFLVSFYNNEISEKSEIFDDQFSVERPDGSNFTLKIRSTKLEDSAMYFCASSPGTGGRETQYFGPGTRLLVL.

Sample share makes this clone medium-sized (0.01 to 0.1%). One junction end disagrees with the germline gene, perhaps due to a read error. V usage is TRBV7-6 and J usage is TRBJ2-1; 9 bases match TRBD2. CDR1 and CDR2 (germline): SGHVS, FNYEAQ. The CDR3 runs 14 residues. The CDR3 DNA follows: TGTGCCAGCAGCATAGCGGGAGTGTACAATGAGCAGTTCTTC. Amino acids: CASSIAGVYNEQFF.

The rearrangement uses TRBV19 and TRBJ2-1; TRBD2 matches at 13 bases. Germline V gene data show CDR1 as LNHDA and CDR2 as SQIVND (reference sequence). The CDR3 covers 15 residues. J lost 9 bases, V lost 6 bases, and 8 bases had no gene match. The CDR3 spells CASSPTGTSGIEQFF. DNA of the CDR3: TGTGCCAGTAGCCCAACCGGGACTAGCGGGATTGAGCAGTTCTTC.

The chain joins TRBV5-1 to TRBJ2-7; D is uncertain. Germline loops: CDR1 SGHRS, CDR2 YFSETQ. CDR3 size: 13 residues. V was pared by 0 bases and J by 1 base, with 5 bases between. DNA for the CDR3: TGCGCCAGCAGCTTGGCAGTGTCCTACGAGCAGTACTTC. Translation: CASSLAVSYEQYF.

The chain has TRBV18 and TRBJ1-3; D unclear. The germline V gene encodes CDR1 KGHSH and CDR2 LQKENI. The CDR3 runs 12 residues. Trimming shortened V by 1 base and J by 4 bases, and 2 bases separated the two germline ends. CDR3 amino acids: CASSPQGNTIYF. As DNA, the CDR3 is TGTGCCAGCTCACCACAGGGAAACACCATATATTTT.

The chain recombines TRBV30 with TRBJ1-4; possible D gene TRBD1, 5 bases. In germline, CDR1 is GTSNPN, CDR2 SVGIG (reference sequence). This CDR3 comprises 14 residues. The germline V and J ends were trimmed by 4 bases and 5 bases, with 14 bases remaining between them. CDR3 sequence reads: CAWNTGGRNEKLFF. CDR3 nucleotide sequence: TGTGCCTGGAACACAGGAGGCCGAAATGAAAAACTGTTTTTT.

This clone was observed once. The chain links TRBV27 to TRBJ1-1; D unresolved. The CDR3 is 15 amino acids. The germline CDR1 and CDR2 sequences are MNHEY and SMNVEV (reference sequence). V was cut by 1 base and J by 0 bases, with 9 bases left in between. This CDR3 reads CASSLFPEMNTEAFF. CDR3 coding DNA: TGTGCCAGCAGTTTATTTCCGGAAATGAACACTGAAGCTTTCTTT.